Shown below are 2 T cell receptor beta chains from a single sample sequenced in a study of T cells in Graves' hyperthyroidism and ophthalmopathy. What was amplified from RNA transcripts were TCR beta CDR3 regions. A set of HTBI primers served as the primers for a first-round RT-PCR of the TCR CDR3. TCRdb processed the multiplex PCR reads anew with MiXCR; each CDR3 protein has one entry. Among 480,000 or so distinct CDR3 sequences listed, around 43% were seen once. Specimen: peripheral blood or thyroid tissue (not recorded which). The receptors were sampled from an adult woman with Graves' disease, either hyperthyroidism or ophthalmopathy (not recorded which).

The rearrangement links TRBV6-5 to TRBJ1-6; the D gene is possibly TRBD1 (6 bases). Per germline, CDR1 MNHEY and CDR2 SVGAGI. V lost 5 bases to trimming and J lost 7 bases, with 18 bases between them. CDR3 length: 16 residues. CDR3 nucleotide sequence: TGTGCCAGCAGTCCTCCCCCTCGGGGGCTCAATTCACCCCTCCACTTT. It yields the protein CASSPPPRGLNSPLHF.

The chain combines TRBV20-1 with TRBJ1-1, with no clear D. The CDR3 has 16 amino acids. Between the trimmed V and J ends, which lost 3 bases and 3 bases, there was a span of 20 bases. Germline values: CDR1 DFQATT, CDR2 SNEGSKA (reference sequence). CDR3 loop: CSASGGGVGEYTEAFF. CDR3 DNA: TGCAGTGCTAGTGGAGGTGGGGTTGGGGAATACACTGAAGCTTTCTTT.